The present T cell receptor (beta chain) was sequenced within a study of shared T cell receptors in the human thymus. Germline V gene data show CDR1 as SGHAT and CDR2 as FQNNGV. There are 15 residues in the CDR3. V was cut by 1 base and J by 2 bases, with 12 bases left in between. The table came from immunoSEQ multiplex PCR; TCRdb's copy has only in-frame clones and leaves some out. The sample lists about 660,000 clones, approximately 90% occurring once. This sample also belongs to another study, concerning human thymus T cells. That source reports: Donation was from healthy Finnish infants who were having corrective surgery that addressed congenital heart defects. Corrective cardiac operations yielded the resected thymus tissue. Related work showed strongly overlapping thymic repertoires across unrelated individuals.

The receptor was isolated from a boy in the first two years of life with a congenital heart defect. Sequencing was carried out using thymocytes. V usage is TRBV11-2 and J usage is TRBJ2-7; D is possibly TRBD2 (6 bases). Written as DNA, the CDR3 is TGTGCCAGCAGCTTAGGTCCCCCTAGCGCCTACGAGCAGTACTTC. It encodes CASSLGPPSAYEQYF.